This TCR beta chain appears in the sequencing data of a study of blood T cell repertoires in COVID-19. Study background: Sites in the United States, Italy and Spain provided acute and convalescent COVID-19 samples. PBMCs, B-cell-depleted T cells, or T cells provided the cDNA or gDNA that made up the material.

TCRdb keeps only in-frame clones here, not all; method: immunoSEQ multiplex PCR. The sample lists roughly 250,000 clones, approximately 90% occurring once. Trimming cost V 1 base and J 3 bases; bases outside gene matches: 6. CDR3 length: 15 amino acids. Germline values: CDR1 MGHRA, CDR2 YSYEKL. The chain employs TRBV4-1 and TRBJ2-7, with 7 positions matching TRBD1. Sequencing input: peripheral blood. The TCR was taken from a man between 60 and 70 years old who had recovered from COVID-19. The CDR3 region is CASSQVDRAIYEQYF. The DNA for the CDR3 is TGCGCCAGCAGCCAAGTAGACAGGGCTATCTACGAGCAGTACTTC.